The present entry profiles one TCR beta chain with its context. The CDR3 has 14 residues. V dropped 5 bases and J dropped 12; count of bases not matched to a gene: 10. These data originate in a study of blood T cells in healthy people across ages. Samples each yielded at least 6 micrograms of total RNA. The use of a sample-barcoded 5' primer and a J-beta primer mix characterized a second PCR of about 7 to 12 cycles. TCRdb re-derived calls from the 5' RACE reads in MiXCR, one entry per CDR3 protein. The sample lists approximately 1.5 million distinct CDR3 sequences, approximately 39% occurring once. The chain is built from TRBV12-3 or TRBV12-4 and TRBJ2-1; 10 bases match TRBD1. Sequenced material: blood. This receptor was obtained from a woman in her late teens or twenties in good health. In DNA form, the CDR3 reads TGTGCCAGCAGTGTCCTGGGACAGGGGTTCGGGCAGTTCTTC. Protein sequence: CASSVLGQGFGQFF.